This paragraph covers one T cell receptor beta chain sequence. What it binds is unknown. This entry is derived from a study of T-cell memory formation after mild COVID-19. Regarding the study as a whole: From day 15 to 85, contracting clones were balanced between CD4 and CD8, whereas later expanders leaned toward CD4+.

MiXCR, applied by TCRdb to the 5' RACE reads, yields one record per CDR3 protein. The repertoire includes 500,000 to 600,000 distinct CDR3 sequences, over 15% of them detected once, and more than 10% sits in the top ten. This CDR3 has 12 residues. Trimming removed 4 bases from V and 3 bases from J, with 7 bases in between. The germline CDR1 and CDR2 sequences are MNHNY and SVGAGI (reference sequence). The sequence was obtained from an adult woman who had mild COVID-19 (a few samples of this study predate the infection). Cell type and time point are not known. The sample taken for sequencing was PBMCs or a T cell subset sorted from them (not recorded which). The chain has TRBV6-6 and TRBJ2-7; D not certain. CDR3 region: CASSSRIYEQYF. The DNA for the CDR3 is TGTGCCAGCAGTTCACGGATCTACGAGCAGTACTTC.